What follows describes a single T cell receptor beta chain. What it recognizes is unknown. The source of the sample is a study of cytomegalovirus exposure and HLA in healthy donors. Points from the study as a whole: Relative to equally common others, HLA-associated TCR beta chains showed greater clonal expansion in a later analysis. Earlier analysis looked at TCR beta V segments, and most were productive about 90% or about 30% of the time. TCR beta sequences reportedly predicted most subjects' HLA-A and HLA-B alleles accurately.

Among the donors, all were healthy bone marrow donors. There are 15 residues in the CDR3. Germline CDR1 and CDR2: SGDLS and YYNGEE. Trimming cost V 4 bases and J 0 bases; bases outside gene matches: 5. PCR employed 60 Vbeta and 13 Jbeta primers. Clones were sequenced by immunoSEQ multiplex PCR, and TCRdb holds only the in-frame ones, with some missing. The sample gives some 150,000 clones, about 87% of which show up once; about 5.5% is in the top ten. Sequencing was performed on PBMCs. The V call is TRBV9, the J call TRBJ2-3; 7 bases line up with TRBD1. The TCR originated in a woman between 25 and 40 years old in good health and CMV-seronegative. CDR3 sequence reads: CASSIGTDSTDTQYF. CDR3 coding DNA: TGTGCCAGCAGCATTGGGACAGATAGCACAGATACGCAGTATTTT.